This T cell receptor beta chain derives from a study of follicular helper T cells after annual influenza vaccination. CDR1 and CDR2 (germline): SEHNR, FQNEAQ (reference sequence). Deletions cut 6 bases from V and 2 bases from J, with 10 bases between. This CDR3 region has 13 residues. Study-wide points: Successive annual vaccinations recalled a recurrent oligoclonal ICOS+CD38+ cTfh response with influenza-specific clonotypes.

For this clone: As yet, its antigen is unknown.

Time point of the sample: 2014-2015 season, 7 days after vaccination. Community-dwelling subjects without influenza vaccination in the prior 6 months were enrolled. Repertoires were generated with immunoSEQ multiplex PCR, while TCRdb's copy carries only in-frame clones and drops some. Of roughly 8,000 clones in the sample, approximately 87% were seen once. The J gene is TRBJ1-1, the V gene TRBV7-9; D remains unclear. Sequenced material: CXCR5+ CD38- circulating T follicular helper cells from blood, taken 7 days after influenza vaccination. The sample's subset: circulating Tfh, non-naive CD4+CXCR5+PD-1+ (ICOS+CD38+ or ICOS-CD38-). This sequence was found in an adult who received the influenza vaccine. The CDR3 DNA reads TGTGCCAGCAGTCCCCCGGTAAACACTGAAGCTTTCTTT. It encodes CASSPPVNTEAFF.